A single sample is the source of the 16 T cell receptor beta chains below, sequenced in a study of CD8+ T cells in alopecia areata. cDNA reverse transcribed from extracted RNA served as the sequencing template. The table came from immunoSEQ multiplex PCR; TCRdb's copy has only in-frame clones and leaves some out. The sample shows 120,000 to 150,000 clones, 75% to 90% of them seen only once. The input for sequencing was CD8+ T cells sorted from blood, taken at week 0. All receptors come from a human donor with alopecia areata.

In its sample, this clone was seen a few times. The chain is built from TRBV29-1 and TRBJ2-1; D perhaps matches TRBD1 (6 bases). Germline CDR1 SQVTM, CDR2 ANQGSEA. V lost 6 bases to trimming and J lost 5 bases, with 17 bases between them. The CDR3 totals 14 residues. CDR3 sequence: CSVPGQQVNNEQFF. The CDR3 region has the DNA TGCAGCGTCCCCGGACAGCAAGTAAACAATGAGCAGTTCTTC.

This chain connects TRBV4-1 to TRBJ2-3, with a tentative D call TRBD2 (6 bases). The CDR3 runs 16 residues. In germline, CDR1 is MGHRA, CDR2 YSYEKL. V was pared by 2 bases and J by 6 bases, with 18 bases between. DNA for the CDR3: TGCGCCAGCAGCCAACGCCCGGGACTTGCGATGGATACGCAGTATTTT. This translates into CASSQRPGLAMDTQYF.

The chain uses TRBV11-3 and TRBJ2-2, with 7 bases fitting TRBD1. Germline CDR1 SGHNT, CDR2 YENEEA. Trimming removed 2 bases from V and 0 bases from J; junction bases left unmatched: 3. The CDR3 spans 16 residues. CDR3 sequence (DNA): TGTGCCAGCAGCTTATGGGGGACAGCGAACACCGGGGAGCTGTTTTTT. This encodes CASSLWGTANTGELFF.

This rearrangement joins TRBV27 to TRBJ2-1; D is unclear. The germline V gene encodes CDR1 MNHEY and CDR2 SMNVEV (reference sequence). This CDR3 spans 13 amino acids. V lost 5 bases, J lost 7 bases, and 12 bases lay in between. This chain's CDR3 is CASSLQSTNEQFF. CDR3 nucleotides: TGTGCCAGCAGTCTCCAATCGACAAATGAGCAGTTCTTC.

This rearrangement joins TRBV7-9 to TRBJ1-5; TRBD1 matches 7 bases. J gave up 3 bases and V 5 bases, and 7 bases lay outside the gene matches. The CDR3 is 15 residues long. Germline CDR1 is SEHNR and CDR2 is FQNEAQ (reference sequence). DNA for the CDR3: TGTGCCAGCAGCGCGACGGGACAGCCCAATCAGCCCCAGCATTTT. Amino acid sequence: CASSATGQPNQPQHF.

V usage is TRBV7-2 and J usage is TRBJ2-4, with D perhaps matching TRBD1 (5 bases). Trimming removed 5 bases from V and 3 bases from J, with 14 bases in between. CDR1 and CDR2 from the germline V gene are SGHTA and FQGNSA. The CDR3 sequence is 15 residues long. The CDR3 loop is CASSAAGYDKNIQYF. The CDR3 DNA is TGTGCCAGCAGCGCGGCAGGGTACGACAAAAACATTCAGTACTTC. Full variable domain (rest looked up from reference TRBV7-2 and TRBJ2-4): GAGVSQSPSNKVTEKGKDVELRCDPISGHTALYWYRQSLGQGLEFLIYFQGNSAPDKSGLPSDRFSAERTGGSVSTLTIQRTQQEDSAVYLCASSAAGYDKNIQYFGAGTRLSVL.

The genes are TRBV19 and TRBJ1-1, with D unclear. V was pared by 5 bases and J by 10 bases, with 17 bases between. Germline CDR1 and CDR2: LNHDA and SQIVND (reference sequence). There are 13 residues in the CDR3. In DNA, the CDR3 is TGTGCCAGTAGTCCCGGCCTTCCGGAGGGAGCTTTCTTT. Protein sequence: CASSPGLPEGAFF.

Comment on this clone: Other DNA sequences in this specimen translate into the identical CDR3. The gene calls are TRBV27 and TRBJ2-7; 9 nucleotides line up with TRBD1. The CDR3 consists of 13 residues. CDR1 and CDR2 from the germline V gene are MNHEY and SMNVEV (reference sequence). V was pared by 4 bases and J by 6 bases, with 4 bases of the junction left unmatched. The CDR3 reads CASSWGQGGEQYF. In DNA form, the CDR3 reads TGTGCCAGCAGTTGGGGACAGGGAGGCGAGCAGTACTTC.

The chain is built from TRBV9 and TRBJ2-1, with D unclear. V lost 0 bases and J 3 bases, leaving 7 bases between the germline ends. Germline loops: CDR1 SGDLS, CDR2 YYNGEE. The CDR3 is made up of 14 amino acids. The CDR3 DNA is TGTGCCAGCAGCGTAGTTGACAACTACAATGAGCAGTTCTTC. Protein product: CASSVVDNYNEQFF.

This chain's CDR3 is CASSSEDRGETEAFF. CDR3 nucleotide sequence: TGTGCCAGCAGCTCTGAGGACAGGGGAGAAACTGAAGCTTTCTTT. This chain joins TRBV11-2 and TRBJ1-1; TRBD1 agrees at 9 bases. V shed 4 bases and J 5 bases; nucleotides not matched to a gene: 8. Germline V lookup: CDR1 SGHAT, CDR2 FQNNGV. This CDR3 comprises 15 residues.

The rearrangement joins TRBV30 to TRBJ1-2; D is ambiguous. There are 11 residues in the CDR3. The germline V and J ends were trimmed by 4 bases and 8 bases, with 11 bases remaining between them. Germline assignment: CDR1 GTSNPN and CDR2 SVGIG (reference sequence). This CDR3 is CAWNGPRGYTF. DNA of the CDR3: TGTGCCTGGAACGGCCCGCGAGGCTACACCTTC.

With respect to this clone: One end of the junction varies from germline; a read error may be responsible. Different DNA sequences within this sample yield the same CDR3. V and J are TRBV29-1 and TRBJ2-7; D possibly matches TRBD1 or TRBD2 (5 bases each). Germline values: CDR1 SQVTM, CDR2 ANQGSEA. The CDR3 totals 15 residues. Here the CDR3 DNA reads TGCAGCGTTGAAGAGGAGAACAGCTCGGGGCTCGAGCAGTACTTT. Amino acid sequence: CSVEEENSSGLEQYF.

The chain employs TRBV19 and TRBJ1-2, with no clear D. The ends were cut back, 6 bases at V and 6 bases at J, with 8 bases in the middle. This CDR3 spans 11 amino acids. The V gene's germline CDR1 is LNHDA and CDR2 SQIVND (reference sequence). The CDR3 loop reads CASSPGHGYTF. The CDR3 DNA follows: TGTGCCAGTAGCCCCGGACATGGCTACACCTTC. The whole variable domain, remainder taken from reference TRBV19 and TRBJ1-2, is DGGITQSPKYLFRKEGQNVTLSCEQNLNHDAMYWYRQDPGQGLRLIYYSQIVNDFQKGDIAEGYSVSREKKESFPLTVTSAQKNPTAFYLCASSPGHGYTFGSGTRLTVV.

The CDR3 sequence: CASTTQGASYTF. For the CDR3, the DNA is TGTGCCAGCACCACCCAGGGGGCGAGCTACACCTTC. The V gene is TRBV6-6, the J gene TRBJ1-2; 8 nucleotides match TRBD1. The germline V gene encodes CDR1 MNHNY and CDR2 SVGAGI (reference sequence). J gave up 9 bases and V 7 bases, and 7 bases lay outside the gene matches. CDR3 length: 12 amino acids.

The chain links TRBV21-1 to TRBJ2-7; the D segment call TRBD1 is taken from the table without a DNA check. TRBV21-1 is flagged as a pseudogene. The CDR3 loop spans 18 amino acids. CDR3 residues: CASSKFASEQPQSYEQYF. CDR3 in DNA: TGTGCCAGCAGCAAATTTGCTTCGGAACAGCCCCAATCCTACGAGCAGTACTTC.

V and J are TRBV30 and TRBJ2-5; TRBD2 aligns across 10 bases. Per the germline V gene, CDR1 is GTSNPN and CDR2 is SVGIG (reference sequence). Unmatched junction bases numbered 8, after V lost 6 bases and J lost 4 bases. The CDR3 has 14 amino acids. The CDR3 nucleotides read TGTGCCTGCGACTTAGCGGGAGGTGGAGAGACCCAGTACTTC. Its translation: CACDLAGGGETQYF.